The clone carrying this T cell receptor beta chain came up a few times. Antigen specificity is unknown. Every one of the donors was a healthy Caucasian. A universal primer site came from template switching; cDNA carried unique molecular identifiers. One entry per CDR3 protein results from TCRdb running MiXCR on the 5' RACE reads. This table has 1.5 million or so distinct CDR3 sequences, about 31% appearing once. The data belong to a study of identical twins. Study findings and constraints: Insertions were reduced in abundant cord blood beta clonotypes but not in memory repertoires. The study reached conclusions through statistical analysis that was cross-sectional, not following the same donors.

Input material: cord blood. This clonotype was obtained from a newborn girl in good health.

The CDR3, as DNA: TGTGCCAGCAGCCCCGCAGGGAGTCGCTACAATGAGCAGTTCTTC. Its protein product is CASSPAGSRYNEQFF. V gene TRBV6-5 combines with J gene TRBJ2-1; TRBD1 or TRBD2 may be the D gene (5 bases each). The V end was cut by 6 bases, the J end by 3 bases, with 15 bases between. Germline loops: CDR1 MNHEY, CDR2 SVGAGI. The CDR3 loop spans 15 amino acids.